The 19 T cell receptor beta chains presented below share a single source sample, sequenced in a study of shared clonotypes between healthy human individuals. Measured with immunoSEQ multiplex PCR; TCRdb has only the in-frame clones, and not every one. The table has 2 million to 2.5 million clones, around 95% seen once. The sequenced material came from naive CD4+ T cells sorted from blood. Subset denoted: CD45RA+ positively selected. The receptors were gathered from a man between 18 and 35 years old in good health.

This clone was detected only a few times. The rearrangement uses TRBV23-1 and TRBJ1-3, with a weak D call TRBD1 (5 bases). TRBV23-1 is given ORF status, its function remaining uncertain. There are 16 residues in the CDR3. V was trimmed by 0 bases and J by 4 bases, leaving 13 bases between them. The CDR3 sequence: CASSQSRAGNGNTIYF. The CDR3 DNA reads TGCGCCAGCAGTCAATCACGGGCAGGGAACGGAAACACCATATATTTT.

The DNA of the CDR3 is TGTGCCAGTAGTATCGGGGCCTCTAGGGGAACTGAAGCTTTCTTT. Protein sequence: CASSIGASRGTEAFF. V usage is TRBV19 and J usage is TRBJ1-1, with a possible D match to TRBD1 (5 bases). Germline V gene lookup returns CDR1 LNHDA and CDR2 SQIVND (reference sequence). This CDR3 is built from 15 residues. V lost 3 bases and J 5 bases, leaving 16 bases between the germline ends. Supplemented by reference TRBV19 and TRBJ1-1, the full variable domain reads DGGITQSPKYLFRKEGQNVTLSCEQNLNHDAMYWYRQDPGQGLRLIYYSQIVNDFQKGDIAEGYSVSREKKESFPLTVTSAQKNPTAFYLCASSIGASRGTEAFFGQGTRLTVV.

On this clone itself: The same CDR3 arises from other DNA sequences in this sample as well. The chain links TRBV10-3 to TRBJ2-5, with D perhaps matching TRBD2 (6 bases). The length of the CDR3 is 13 residues. Germline assignment: CDR1 ENHRY and CDR2 SYGVKD. Trimming left V 3 bases short and J 5 bases short, with 10 bases between. The DNA of the CDR3 is TGTGCCATCAGTGACGGAGGGCGGGAGACCCAGTACTTC. This codes for CAISDGGRETQYF.

The chain is built from TRBV18 and TRBJ2-5; no clear D gene. CDR3 length: 14 residues. In germline, CDR1 is KGHSH, CDR2 LQKENI. Trimming stripped 1 base from V and 1 base from J, with 7 bases between. Here the CDR3 reads CASSPQAPQETQYF. The DNA of the CDR3 is TGTGCCAGCTCACCACAAGCCCCCCAAGAGACCCAGTACTTC.

V usage is TRBV5-1 and J usage is TRBJ2-5, with 8 nucleotides matching TRBD1. V shed 5 bases and J 7 bases; nucleotides not matched to a gene: 10. Germline V gene lookup returns CDR1 SGHRS and CDR2 YFSETQ. The CDR3 has 14 residues. The CDR3 nucleotides are TGCGCCAGCAGTCCCGACAGGGGTACGGGGACCCAGTACTTC. Translated: CASSPDRGTGTQYF. Full variable domain (rest looked up from reference TRBV5-1 and TRBJ2-5): KAGVTQTPRYLIKTRGQQVTLSCSPISGHRSVSWYQQTPGQGLQFLFEYFSETQRNKGNFPGRFSGRQFSNSRSEMNVSTLELGDSALYLCASSPDRGTGTQYFGPGTRLLVL.

The chain carries TRBV6-5 and TRBJ2-7; D gene uncertain. The CDR3 runs to 14 residues. Trimming removed 2 bases from V and 3 bases from J, with 11 bases in between. CDR1 and CDR2 (germline): MNHEY, SVGAGI. The CDR3 loop reads CASSYPGRSYEQYF. CDR3 nucleotide sequence: TGTGCCAGCAGTTACCCCGGACGTAGCTACGAGCAGTACTTC.

V usage is TRBV5-4 and J usage is TRBJ1-6, with 7 bases aligning to TRBD1. The trim removed 4 bases at V and 6 bases at J, leaving 4 bases unmatched. CDR3 length equals 14 residues. Looked up from germline, CDR1 is SGHNT and CDR2 is YYREEE (reference sequence). The CDR3 sequence: CASSDGQANSPLHF. Written as DNA, the CDR3 is TGTGCCAGCAGCGACGGACAGGCTAATTCACCCCTCCACTTT.

The chain carries TRBV10-1 and TRBJ1-2; D possibly corresponds to TRBD1 (6 bases). Trimming pared 4 bases from V and 8 bases from J, leaving 20 bases between. CDR3 length equals 15 residues. Germline assignment: CDR1 WNHNN and CDR2 SYGVQD (reference sequence). CDR3 nucleotide sequence: TGCGCCAGCAGTGTGGCAGGGGCTGATAGCGAAGGCTACACCTTC. This encodes CASSVAGADSEGYTF.

This chain links TRBV7-2 with TRBJ1-1, with unresolved D. Germline assignment: CDR1 SGHTA and CDR2 FQGNSA. CDR3 length: 13 amino acids. V lost 1 base and J 5 bases, leaving 8 bases between the germline ends. The CDR3 loop reads CASSLEWRTEAFF. The CDR3 DNA sequence: TGTGCCAGCAGCTTAGAGTGGAGGACTGAAGCTTTCTTT.

The CDR3 protein is CASSPPQRNTIYF. The DNA of the CDR3 is TGTGCCAGCAGCCCCCCCCAGCGGAACACCATATATTTT. The chain combines TRBV6-5 with TRBJ1-3; D is unresolved. Germline V gives CDR1 MNHEY, CDR2 SVGAGI. V lost 6 bases and J lost 7, with 13 bases in between. The CDR3 sequence is 13 residues long.

As for this clone: The sample has other DNA sequences that encode this CDR3 too. V usage is TRBV7-9 and J usage is TRBJ1-1; tentative D call: TRBD1 (5 bases). Trimming removed 1 base from V and 6 bases from J, with 9 bases in between. CDR1 and CDR2 from the germline V gene are SEHNR and FQNEAQ (reference sequence). This CDR3 spans 13 amino acids. This CDR3 reads CASSLVGGAEAFF. Written as DNA, the CDR3 is TGTGCCAGCAGCTTAGTCGGGGGGGCTGAAGCTTTCTTT.

CDR3 protein: CASSPQGSYEQYF. The CDR3 bases are TGTGCCAGCAGCCCGCAAGGATCCTACGAGCAGTACTTC. The chain carries TRBV13 and TRBJ2-7; D not resolved. CDR3 length equals 13 residues. Trimming stripped 5 bases from V and 1 base from J, with 9 bases between. The germline V gene has CDR1 PRHDT and CDR2 FYEKMQ (reference sequence). Combining the CDR3 with reference TRBV13 and TRBJ2-7 gives the whole variable domain AAGVIQSPRHLIKEKRETATLKCYPIPRHDTVYWYQQGPGQDPQFLISFYEKMQSDKGSIPDRFSAQQFSDYHSELNMSSLELGDSALYFCASSPQGSYEQYFGPGTRLTVT.

The chain recombines TRBV16 with TRBJ2-1; perhaps D is TRBD1 or TRBD2 (5 bases each). Germline lookup yields CDR1 KGHSY and CDR2 FQNENV. This CDR3 spans 14 amino acids. V was shortened by 10 bases and J by 6 bases, with 19 bases between the two germline ends. Here the CDR3 reads CANTGTRGSNEQFF. CDR3 DNA sequence: TGTGCCAACACCGGGACCCGGGGCAGCAATGAGCAGTTCTTC.

On this clone itself: At the DNA level, this CDR3 is encoded by other sequences in the same sample as well. The V call is TRBV19, the J call TRBJ2-3; 7 nucleotides align to TRBD2. Per the germline V gene, CDR1 is LNHDA and CDR2 is SQIVND (reference sequence). Unmatched junction bases numbered 2, after V lost 3 bases and J lost 2 bases. CDR3 size: 14 residues. CDR3 sequence reads: CASSIGLVTDTQYF. As DNA, the CDR3 is TGTGCCAGTAGTATCGGACTAGTCACAGATACGCAGTATTTT.

This chain links TRBV7-2 with TRBJ2-7; the D gene is possibly TRBD2 (6 bases). The V gene lost 1 base and the J gene lost 7 bases, with 17 bases spanning the gap. Germline loops: CDR1 SGHTA, CDR2 FQGNSA. The CDR3 runs 15 residues. CDR3 in DNA: TGTGCCAGCAGCTTAGGCGGCGGGGATGGGCGGGAGCAGTACTTC. This codes for CASSLGGGDGREQYF.

V gene TRBV5-4 combines with J gene TRBJ1-1, with 7 bases aligning to TRBD1. Germline V gives CDR1 SGHNT, CDR2 YYREEE (reference sequence). The CDR3 spans 15 residues. V was clipped by 4 bases and J by 1 base; unmatched bases: 7. CDR3 sequence: CASSPGGQTNTEAFF. CDR3 DNA: TGTGCCAGCAGCCCCGGGGGACAGACGAACACTGAAGCTTTCTTT.

This chain connects TRBV27 to TRBJ2-7; possible D gene TRBD1, 6 bases. Germline CDR1 and CDR2: MNHEY and SMNVEV (reference sequence). This CDR3 region has 16 residues. The V and J ends lost 3 bases and 5 bases respectively, with 20 bases between them. Here the CDR3 reads CASSFPVRQAPDEQYF. In DNA form, the CDR3 reads TGTGCCAGCAGTTTCCCCGTGAGACAGGCGCCCGACGAGCAGTACTTC.

The chain recombines TRBV7-2 with TRBJ2-7; 11 nucleotides align to TRBD2. J lost 3 bases, V lost 2 bases, and 12 bases had no gene match. Germline V lookup: CDR1 SGHTA, CDR2 FQGNSA. The CDR3 spans 18 residues. CDR3: CASSLLAGGSGGGYEQYF. CDR3 nucleotide sequence: TGTGCCAGCAGCTTACTAGCGGGAGGTTCTGGGGGAGGCTACGAGCAGTACTTC.

The CDR3 region is CASSKRGPERNTIYF. The CDR3 bases are TGTGCCAGCAGCAAACGTGGGCCCGAAAGAAACACCATATATTTT. The chain links TRBV21-1 to TRBJ1-3; the listed D gene, TRBD1, was not tested against the DNA. TRBV21-1 is a known pseudogene. The CDR3 loop spans 15 amino acids.